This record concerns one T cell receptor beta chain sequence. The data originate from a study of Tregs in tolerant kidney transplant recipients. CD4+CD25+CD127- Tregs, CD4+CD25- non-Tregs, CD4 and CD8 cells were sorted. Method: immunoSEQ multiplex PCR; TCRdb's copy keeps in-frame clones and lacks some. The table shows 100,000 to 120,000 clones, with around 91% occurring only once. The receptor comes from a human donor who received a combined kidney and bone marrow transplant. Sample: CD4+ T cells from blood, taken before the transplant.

The CDR3 reads CASSLQGNNWNEQFF. CDR3 DNA: TGCGCCAGCAGCTTACAGGGGAATAATTGGAATGAGCAGTTCTTC. This rearrangement joins TRBV5-1 to TRBJ2-1; the match to TRBD1 covers 7 bases. The germline gives CDR1 SGHRS, CDR2 YFSETQ. This CDR3 comprises 15 residues. V lost 2 bases, J lost 7 bases, and 9 bases stayed unmatched.